The rows below give T cell receptor beta chains drawn from one sample of a study of blood T cells in healthy people across ages. MiXCR was run by TCRdb on the 5' RACE reads, yielding one entry per CDR3 protein. The data hold around 1,700,000 distinct CDR3 sequences, with 25% to 30% observed a single time. Sequenced input: blood. The receptors were gathered from a woman aged 25 to 39 in good health. CDR3s include the opening cysteine and the closing phenylalanine or tryptophan. D genes are given only for firm matches. The size entry is marked missing in some rows and otherwise reads once, few, many or a size class.

d_call: NA
clone_size: NA
j_call: TRBJ1-2
cdr3_length: 12
v_call: TRBV12-3/TRBV12-4
cdr3_nt: TGTGCCAGCAGCTTCACGGTAGGCGGCTACACCTTC
cdr3_aa: CASSFTVGGYTF

d_call: TRBD1
clone_size: NA
j_call: TRBJ1-5
cdr3_length: 14
v_call: TRBV12-3/TRBV12-4
cdr3_nt: TGTGCCAGCAGTAGGACAGGTTGGAATCAGCCCCAGCATTTT
cdr3_aa: CASSRTGWNQPQHF

d_call: NA
clone_size: few
j_call: TRBJ1-2
cdr3_length: 14
v_call: TRBV6-5
cdr3_nt: TGTGCCAGCAGTTACTCTCGCCTTGACTATGGCTACACCTTC
cdr3_aa: CASSYSRLDYGYTF

d_call: NA
clone_size: many
j_call: TRBJ2-2
cdr3_length: 13
v_call: TRBV7-2
cdr3_nt: TGTGCCAGCAGCTTCCACAGCACCGGGGAGCTGTTTTTT
cdr3_aa: CASSFHSTGELFF

d_call: TRBD1
clone_size: many
j_call: TRBJ2-7
cdr3_length: 17
v_call: TRBV4-1
cdr3_nt: TGCGCCAGCAGCCAAGGCCAGGCGGGACAGGGGTTCCACGAGCAGTACTTC
cdr3_aa: CASSQGQAGQGFHEQYF

d_call: TRBD1
clone_size: NA
j_call: TRBJ1-1
cdr3_length: 14
v_call: TRBV10-3
cdr3_nt: TGTGCCATCAGTACCGGGACAGCCAACACTGAAGCTTTCTTT
cdr3_aa: CAISTGTANTEAFF

d_call: TRBD1
clone_size: few
j_call: TRBJ2-3
cdr3_length: 16
v_call: TRBV9
cdr3_nt: TGTGCCAGCAGCGCATTACAGGGGCTGTACACAGATACGCAGTATTTT
cdr3_aa: CASSALQGLYTDTQYF

d_call: TRBD1
clone_size: NA
j_call: TRBJ1-2
cdr3_length: 15
v_call: TRBV5-6
cdr3_nt: TGTGCCAGCAGCGCGGGGACAGGAACTAACTATGGCTACACCTTC
cdr3_aa: CASSAGTGTNYGYTF

d_call: NA
clone_size: NA
j_call: TRBJ2-4
cdr3_length: 15
v_call: TRBV11-2
cdr3_nt: TGTGCCAGCAGCATCACAGGTTCCCCCAAAAACATTCAGTACTTC
cdr3_aa: CASSITGSPKNIQYF

d_call: NA
clone_size: few
j_call: TRBJ1-1
cdr3_length: 15
v_call: TRBV14
cdr3_nt: TGTGCCAGCAGCCATTATCAGGCCAAGGGCACTGAAGCTTTCTTT
cdr3_aa: CASSHYQAKGTEAFF

d_call: NA
clone_size: NA
j_call: TRBJ2-1
cdr3_length: 14
v_call: TRBV28
cdr3_nt: TGTGCCAGCCGGACGGTAAGCTCCTACAATGAGCAGTTCTTC
cdr3_aa: CASRTVSSYNEQFF

d_call: NA
clone_size: NA
j_call: TRBJ1-1
cdr3_length: 13
v_call: TRBV28
cdr3_nt: TGTGCCAGCAGTAGAGTTAGGCTCACTGAAGCTTTCTTT
cdr3_aa: CASSRVRLTEAFF

d_call: NA
clone_size: few
j_call: TRBJ1-1
cdr3_length: 13
v_call: TRBV7-2
cdr3_nt: TGTGCCAGCGGCATCGGGGCGATCACTGAAGCTTTCTTT
cdr3_aa: CASGIGAITEAFF

d_call: TRBD1
clone_size: NA
j_call: TRBJ2-2
cdr3_length: 15
v_call: TRBV5-1
cdr3_nt: TGCGCCAGCAACTTCGGACAGGGAACCACCGGGGAGCTGTTTTTT
cdr3_aa: CASNFGQGTTGELFF

d_call: TRBD2
clone_size: NA
j_call: TRBJ2-5
cdr3_length: 16
v_call: TRBV7-2
cdr3_nt: TGTGCCAGCAGCTTAATGGCTAGCGGAAATCAAGAGACCCAGTACTTC
cdr3_aa: CASSLMASGNQETQYF

d_call: NA
clone_size: many
j_call: TRBJ2-3
cdr3_length: 12
v_call: TRBV7-2
cdr3_nt: TGTGCCTCATCCGAGGCCGCAGATACGCAGTATTTT
cdr3_aa: CASSEAADTQYF

d_call: NA
clone_size: NA
j_call: TRBJ2-3
cdr3_length: 15
v_call: TRBV20-1
cdr3_nt: TGCAGTGCCCCGACATCCGGGACTCAGCGTGGTACGCAGTATTTT
cdr3_aa: CSAPTSGTQRGTQYF

d_call: TRBD2
clone_size: once
j_call: TRBJ2-5
cdr3_length: 16
v_call: TRBV6-2/TRBV6-3
cdr3_nt: TGTGCCAGCAGAACCTTAGGGACTAGCGGCCAAGAGACCCAGTACTTC
cdr3_aa: CASRTLGTSGQETQYF

d_call: TRBD2
clone_size: few
j_call: TRBJ2-1
cdr3_length: 15
v_call: TRBV11-2
cdr3_nt: TGTGCCAGCAGCTTCCTAGCGGACCCATACAATGAGCAGTTCTTC
cdr3_aa: CASSFLADPYNEQFF

d_call: NA
clone_size: NA
j_call: TRBJ2-5
cdr3_length: 14
v_call: TRBV15
cdr3_nt: TGTGCCACCAGCAGAGATACAGGGCCAGAGACCCAGTACTTC
cdr3_aa: CATSRDTGPETQYF

d_call: TRBD2
clone_size: NA
j_call: TRBJ2-3
cdr3_length: 14
v_call: TRBV20-1
cdr3_nt: TGCAGTGCTCCTCGGCGGGAGAGCGCAGATACGCAGTATTTT
cdr3_aa: CSAPRRESADTQYF

d_call: NA
clone_size: many
j_call: TRBJ2-7
cdr3_length: 15
v_call: TRBV7-2
cdr3_nt: TGTGCCAGCAGCTCCCTGTGGGCGACCCGCTACGAGCAGTACTTC
cdr3_aa: CASSSLWATRYEQYF

d_call: NA
clone_size: NA
j_call: TRBJ2-3
cdr3_length: 16
v_call: TRBV7-2
cdr3_nt: TGTGCCAGCAGCTTACGTTTGGGTTCGGGTTCAGATACGCAGTATTTT
cdr3_aa: CASSLRLGSGSDTQYF

d_call: TRBD2
clone_size: many
j_call: TRBJ2-1
cdr3_length: 15
v_call: TRBV20-1
cdr3_nt: TGCAGTGCACCCCCGGGACTAGCGGGGGTCAATGAGCAGTTCTTC
cdr3_aa: CSAPPGLAGVNEQFF

d_call: TRBD1
clone_size: NA
j_call: TRBJ1-1
cdr3_length: 14
v_call: TRBV11-2
cdr3_nt: TGTGCCAGCAGCTTCGGACAGGGGGGGTCTGAAGCTTTCTTT
cdr3_aa: CASSFGQGGSEAFF

d_call: NA
clone_size: NA
j_call: TRBJ2-1
cdr3_length: 16
v_call: TRBV14
cdr3_nt: TGTGCCAGCAGTCCTAAGGGGACAAGACCCCCCAATGAGCAGTGCTTC
cdr3_aa: CASSPKGTRPPNEQCF

d_call: NA
clone_size: many
j_call: TRBJ2-1
cdr3_length: 14
v_call: TRBV12-3/TRBV12-4
cdr3_nt: TGTGCCAGCACCCTGAGGGTAGGGCCCAATGAGCAGTTCTTC
cdr3_aa: CASTLRVGPNEQFF

d_call: NA
clone_size: many
j_call: TRBJ2-7
cdr3_length: 14
v_call: TRBV5-1
cdr3_nt: TGCGCCAGCAGCTCCTTTCCTGGACAGTACGAGCAGTACTTC
cdr3_aa: CASSSFPGQYEQYF

d_call: NA
clone_size: NA
j_call: TRBJ2-5
cdr3_length: 14
v_call: TRBV12-3/TRBV12-4
cdr3_nt: TGTGCCAGCAGTTATGCGGGGAGGCAAGAGACCCAGTACTTC
cdr3_aa: CASSYAGRQETQYF

d_call: NA
clone_size: few
j_call: TRBJ2-1
cdr3_length: 14
v_call: TRBV9
cdr3_nt: TGTGCCAGCAGCGAAGGTAACTCCTACAATGAGCAGTTCTTC
cdr3_aa: CASSEGNSYNEQFF

d_call: TRBD2
clone_size: NA
j_call: TRBJ2-7
cdr3_length: 16
v_call: TRBV6-5
cdr3_nt: TGTGCCAGCAGTTACGGCCCGACTAGCGGAACCTACGAGCAGTACTTC
cdr3_aa: CASSYGPTSGTYEQYF

d_call: NA
clone_size: NA
j_call: TRBJ1-1
cdr3_length: 13
v_call: TRBV5-1
cdr3_nt: TGCGCCAGCAGCCGCCCCGACAGGATTGAAGCTTTCTTT
cdr3_aa: CASSRPDRIEAFF

d_call: NA
clone_size: NA
j_call: TRBJ2-5
cdr3_length: 15
v_call: TRBV2
cdr3_nt: TGTGCCAGCAGTCGCGACAGGGGAGGGCAAGAGACCCAGTACTTC
cdr3_aa: CASSRDRGGQETQYF

d_call: TRBD1
clone_size: NA
j_call: TRBJ2-5
cdr3_length: 17
v_call: TRBV7-9
cdr3_nt: TGTGCCAGCAGCTCGAGCGCCGGGACAGGGTACCAAGAGACCCAGTACTTC
cdr3_aa: CASSSSAGTGYQETQYF

d_call: TRBD1
clone_size: NA
j_call: TRBJ2-1
cdr3_length: 12
v_call: TRBV20-1
cdr3_nt: TGCAGTGCGCTGCGACAGGGGAATGAGCAGTTCTTC
cdr3_aa: CSALRQGNEQFF

d_call: TRBD1
clone_size: few
j_call: TRBJ2-1
cdr3_length: 14
v_call: TRBV27
cdr3_nt: TGTGCCAGCAGCCGGGACAGGAGAGGGAATGAGCAGTTCTTC
cdr3_aa: CASSRDRRGNEQFF

d_call: TRBD1
clone_size: many
j_call: TRBJ2-5
cdr3_length: 16
v_call: TRBV6-6
cdr3_nt: TGTGCCAGCAGCCTTCGACAGGGGAGAGCCCAAGAGACCCAGTACTTC
cdr3_aa: CASSLRQGRAQETQYF

d_call: TRBD1
clone_size: NA
j_call: TRBJ2-6
cdr3_length: 18
v_call: TRBV5-1
cdr3_nt: TGCGCCAGCAGCCCGCGGGGACAGGGGACCTCTGGGGCCAACGTCCGGACTTTC
cdr3_aa: CASSPRGQGTSGANVRTF

d_call: TRBD2
clone_size: NA
j_call: TRBJ2-7
cdr3_length: 15
v_call: TRBV4-3
cdr3_nt: TGCGCCAGCGGCCAAAGAATCCTAGCGGGATACGAGCAGTACTTC
cdr3_aa: CASGQRILAGYEQYF

d_call: NA
clone_size: NA
j_call: TRBJ2-6
cdr3_length: 16
v_call: TRBV28
cdr3_nt: TGTGCCAGCGGTGCCGTAAACAGGGCTGGGGCCAACGTCCTGACTTTC
cdr3_aa: CASGAVNRAGANVLTF

d_call: NA
clone_size: few
j_call: TRBJ2-3
cdr3_length: 16
v_call: TRBV4-1
cdr3_nt: TGTGCCAGCAGCCCCAGACTAGTTGGTAGTGGAGATACGCAGTATTTT
cdr3_aa: CASSPRLVGSGDTQYF

d_call: NA
clone_size: NA
j_call: TRBJ1-1
cdr3_length: 15
v_call: TRBV20-1
cdr3_nt: TGCAGTGCTAGAGATTATCGGGGTGTGAACACTGAAGCTTTCTTT
cdr3_aa: CSARDYRGVNTEAFF

d_call: TRBD2
clone_size: NA
j_call: TRBJ2-1
cdr3_length: 16
v_call: TRBV29-1
cdr3_nt: TGCGGCGTTGAAAGGGGGACTGGACTAGCGGGGGCTGAGCAGTTCTTC
cdr3_aa: CGVERGTGLAGAEQFF

d_call: TRBD1
clone_size: NA
j_call: TRBJ1-4
cdr3_length: 15
v_call: TRBV11-2
cdr3_nt: TGTGCCAGCACTGCGACAGGGGTCACTAATGAAAAACTGTTTTTT
cdr3_aa: CASTATGVTNEKLFF

d_call: NA
clone_size: NA
j_call: TRBJ2-5
cdr3_length: 12
v_call: TRBV12-3/TRBV12-4
cdr3_nt: TGTGCCGGCAGTTTAATACGGGAGACCCAGTACTTC
cdr3_aa: CAGSLIRETQYF

d_call: NA
clone_size: few
j_call: TRBJ1-1
cdr3_length: 15
v_call: TRBV21-1
cdr3_nt: TGTGCCAGCAGCAGGCTCGGACAGGCTTGCTCTGAAGCTTTCTTT
cdr3_aa: CASSRLGQACSEAFF

d_call: NA
clone_size: few
j_call: TRBJ2-1
cdr3_length: 13
v_call: TRBV24-1
cdr3_nt: TGTGCCACCAGTGAGCAGAGGGGGAGTGAGCAGTTCTTC
cdr3_aa: CATSEQRGSEQFF

d_call: NA
clone_size: NA
j_call: TRBJ2-7
cdr3_length: 13
v_call: TRBV20-1
cdr3_nt: TGCAGTGCTAGAGATAGGCTGGTATACGAGCAGTACTTC
cdr3_aa: CSARDRLVYEQYF

d_call: TRBD2
clone_size: NA
j_call: TRBJ2-1
cdr3_length: 15
v_call: TRBV5-1
cdr3_nt: TGCGCCAGCAGCCTTATAGCGGGTTGGGGTAATGAGCAGTTCTTC
cdr3_aa: CASSLIAGWGNEQFF

d_call: NA
clone_size: few
j_call: TRBJ1-2
cdr3_length: 12
v_call: TRBV6-5
cdr3_nt: TGTGCCAGTGCTCGAGGGGTTGGTGGCTACACCTTC
cdr3_aa: CASARGVGGYTF

d_call: TRBD2
clone_size: many
j_call: TRBJ2-7
cdr3_length: 14
v_call: TRBV3-1
cdr3_nt: TGTGCCAGCAGCCGTGGGGGGGGGACCTACGAGCAGTACTTC
cdr3_aa: CASSRGGGTYEQYF

d_call: TRBD2
clone_size: NA
j_call: TRBJ2-3
cdr3_length: 17
v_call: TRBV5-1
cdr3_nt: TGCGCCAGCAGCTCCCTGACTCTAGCGGGGGGGGTAGATACGCAGTATTTT
cdr3_aa: CASSSLTLAGGVDTQYF

d_call: NA
clone_size: once
j_call: TRBJ2-3
cdr3_length: 13
v_call: TRBV20-1
cdr3_nt: TGCAGTGCTATAGACCAACTCTTAGATATGCAGTATTTT
cdr3_aa: CSAIDQLLDMQYF

d_call: TRBD1
clone_size: many
j_call: TRBJ2-7
cdr3_length: 15
v_call: TRBV29-1
cdr3_nt: TGCAGCGTCGACGGGACAGCCAGAGGGCCCTACGAGCAGTACTTC
cdr3_aa: CSVDGTARGPYEQYF

d_call: TRBD2
clone_size: NA
j_call: TRBJ2-1
cdr3_length: 17
v_call: TRBV5-1
cdr3_nt: TGCGCCAGCGGCAGAATTACCGGGACTAGCGGGGTCAATGAGCAGTTCTTC
cdr3_aa: CASGRITGTSGVNEQFF

d_call: NA
clone_size: few
j_call: TRBJ1-1
cdr3_length: 15
v_call: TRBV6-5
cdr3_nt: TGTGCCGCTTCGCGGCAATTGAGGATGAACACTGAAGCTTTCTTT
cdr3_aa: CAASRQLRMNTEAFF

d_call: NA
clone_size: NA
j_call: TRBJ1-1
cdr3_length: 14
v_call: TRBV12-5
cdr3_nt: TGTGCTAGTGGTTTCCCGGACCGTATCTCTGAAGCTTTCTTT
cdr3_aa: CASGFPDRISEAFF

d_call: NA
clone_size: NA
j_call: TRBJ2-3
cdr3_length: 13
v_call: TRBV12-5
cdr3_nt: TGTGCTAGTTCACAGCGGAACACAGATACGCAGTATTTT
cdr3_aa: CASSQRNTDTQYF

d_call: NA
clone_size: few
j_call: TRBJ2-7
cdr3_length: 15
v_call: TRBV7-2
cdr3_nt: TGTGCCAGCAGCTTAGGGGGGCCGGCATCCTACGAGCAGTACTTC
cdr3_aa: CASSLGGPASYEQYF

d_call: TRBD1
clone_size: few
j_call: TRBJ1-2
cdr3_length: 16
v_call: TRBV6-6
cdr3_nt: TGTGCCAGCAGTCCCCCGGACAGGGGGATTTCCTATGGCTACACCTTC
cdr3_aa: CASSPPDRGISYGYTF